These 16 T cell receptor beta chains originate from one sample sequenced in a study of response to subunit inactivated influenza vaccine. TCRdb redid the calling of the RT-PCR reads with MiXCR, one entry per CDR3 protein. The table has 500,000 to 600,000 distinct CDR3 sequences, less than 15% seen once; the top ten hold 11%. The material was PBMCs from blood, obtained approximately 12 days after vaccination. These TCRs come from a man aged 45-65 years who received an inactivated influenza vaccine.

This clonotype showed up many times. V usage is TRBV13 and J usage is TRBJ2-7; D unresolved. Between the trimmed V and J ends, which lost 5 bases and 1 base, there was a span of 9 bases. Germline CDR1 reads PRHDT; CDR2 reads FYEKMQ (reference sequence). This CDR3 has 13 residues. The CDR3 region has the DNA TGTGCCAGCAGCGAAGCTAGGTCCTACGAGCAGTACTTC. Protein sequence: CASSEARSYEQYF. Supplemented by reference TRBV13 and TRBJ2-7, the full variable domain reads AAGVIQSPRHLIKEKRETATLKCYPIPRHDTVYWYQQGPGQDPQFLISFYEKMQSDKGSIPDRFSAQQFSDYHSELNMSSLELGDSALYFCASSEARSYEQYFGPGTRLTVT.

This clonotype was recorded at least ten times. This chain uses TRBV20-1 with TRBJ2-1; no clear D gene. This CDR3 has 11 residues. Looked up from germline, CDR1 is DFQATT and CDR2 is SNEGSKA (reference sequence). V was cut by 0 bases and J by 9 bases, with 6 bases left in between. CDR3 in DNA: TGCAGTGCTAGAGACGTGGGTGAGCAGTTCTTC. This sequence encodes CSARDVGEQFF.

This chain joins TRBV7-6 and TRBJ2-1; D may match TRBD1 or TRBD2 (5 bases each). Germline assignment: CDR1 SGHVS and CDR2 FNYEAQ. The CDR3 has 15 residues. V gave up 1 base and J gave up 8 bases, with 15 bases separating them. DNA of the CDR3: TGTGCCAGCAGCTTAGTTGGGACCCCCGGGGATGAGCAGTTCTTC. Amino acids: CASSLVGTPGDEQFF.

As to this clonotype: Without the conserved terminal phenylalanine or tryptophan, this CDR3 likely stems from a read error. CDR3 sequence (DNA): TGTGCCAGCAGCGTAGAAGCGGGGGTCACCGGGGAGCTGTTTCTT. It is translated as CASSVEAGVTGELFL. V usage is TRBV9 and J usage is TRBJ2-2; 8 positions match TRBD2. With V trimmed by 0 bases and J by 4 bases, 2 bases remained unmatched. The CDR3 has 15 residues. Germline V CDR1 and CDR2: SGDLS, YYNGEE.

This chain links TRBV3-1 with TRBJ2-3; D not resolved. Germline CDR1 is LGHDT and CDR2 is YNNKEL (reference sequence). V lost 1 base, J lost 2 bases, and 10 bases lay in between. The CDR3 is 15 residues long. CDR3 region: CASSQGLRLTDTQYF. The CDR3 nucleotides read TGTGCCAGCAGCCAAGGATTACGCCTCACAGATACGCAGTATTTT.

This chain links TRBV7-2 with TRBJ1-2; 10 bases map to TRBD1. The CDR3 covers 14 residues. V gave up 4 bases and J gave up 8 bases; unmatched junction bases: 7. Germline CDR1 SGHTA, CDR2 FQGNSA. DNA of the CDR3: TGTGCCAGCAGCTCCGCGGGGACAGGGGTCGGCTACACCTTC. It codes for CASSSAGTGVGYTF.

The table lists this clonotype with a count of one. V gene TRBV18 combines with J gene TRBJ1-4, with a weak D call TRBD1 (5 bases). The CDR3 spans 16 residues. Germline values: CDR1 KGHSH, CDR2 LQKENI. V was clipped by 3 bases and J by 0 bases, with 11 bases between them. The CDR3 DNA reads TGTGCCAGCTCACCCACCGGGGCTGCAACTAATGAAAAACTGTTTTTT. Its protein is CASSPTGAATNEKLFF.

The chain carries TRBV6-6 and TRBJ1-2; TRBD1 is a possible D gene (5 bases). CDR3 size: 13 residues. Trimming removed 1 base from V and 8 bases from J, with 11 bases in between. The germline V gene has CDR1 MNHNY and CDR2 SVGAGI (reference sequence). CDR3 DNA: TGTGCCAGCAGTTACTTCCGGGGGGACGGCTACACCTTC. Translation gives CASSYFRGDGYTF.

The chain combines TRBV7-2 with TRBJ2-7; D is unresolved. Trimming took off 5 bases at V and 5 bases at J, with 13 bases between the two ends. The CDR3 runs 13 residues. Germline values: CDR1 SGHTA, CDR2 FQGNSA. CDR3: CASSTDVVNEQYF. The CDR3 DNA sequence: TGTGCCAGCAGCACGGACGTGGTGAACGAGCAGTACTTC.

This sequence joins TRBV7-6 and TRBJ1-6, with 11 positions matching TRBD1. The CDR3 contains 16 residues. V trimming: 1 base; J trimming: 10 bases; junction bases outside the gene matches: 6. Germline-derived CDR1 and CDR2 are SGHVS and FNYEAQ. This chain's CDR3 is CASSLGSGQGESPLHF. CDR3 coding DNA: TGTGCCAGCAGCTTAGGTTCGGGACAGGGGGAATCACCCCTCCACTTT.

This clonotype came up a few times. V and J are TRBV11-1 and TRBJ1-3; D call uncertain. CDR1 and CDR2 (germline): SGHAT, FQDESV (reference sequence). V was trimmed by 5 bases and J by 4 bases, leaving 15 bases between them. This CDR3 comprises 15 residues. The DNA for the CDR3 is TGTGCCAGCAGCCCCACAACGCGAGCCGGAAACACCATATATTTT. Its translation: CASSPTTRAGNTIYF. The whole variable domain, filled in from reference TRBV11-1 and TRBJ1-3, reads EAEVAQSPRYKITEKSQAVAFWCDPISGHATLYWYRQILGQGPELLVQFQDESVVDDSQLPKDRFSAERLKGVDSTLKIQPAELGDSAMYLCASSPTTRAGNTIYFGEGSWLTVV.

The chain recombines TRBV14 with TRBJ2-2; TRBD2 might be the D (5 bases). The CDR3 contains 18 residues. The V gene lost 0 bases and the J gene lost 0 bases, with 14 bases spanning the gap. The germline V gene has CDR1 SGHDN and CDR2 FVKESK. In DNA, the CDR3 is TGTGCCAGCAGCCAAGATCGAGGCGGGCCCTCGAACACCGGGGAGCTGTTTTTT. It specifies CASSQDRGGPSNTGELFF.

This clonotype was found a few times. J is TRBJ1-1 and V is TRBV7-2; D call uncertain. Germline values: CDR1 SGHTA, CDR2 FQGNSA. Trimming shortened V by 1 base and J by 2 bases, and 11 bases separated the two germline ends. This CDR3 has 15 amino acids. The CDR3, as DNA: TGTGCCAGCAGCTTAGTGTATGGTTTAAACACTGAAGCTTTCTTT. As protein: CASSLVYGLNTEAFF. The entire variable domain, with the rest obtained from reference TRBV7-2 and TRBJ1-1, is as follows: GAGVSQSPSNKVTEKGKDVELRCDPISGHTALYWYRQSLGQGLEFLIYFQGNSAPDKSGLPSDRFSAERTGGSVSTLTIQRTQQEDSAVYLCASSLVYGLNTEAFFGQGTRLTVV.

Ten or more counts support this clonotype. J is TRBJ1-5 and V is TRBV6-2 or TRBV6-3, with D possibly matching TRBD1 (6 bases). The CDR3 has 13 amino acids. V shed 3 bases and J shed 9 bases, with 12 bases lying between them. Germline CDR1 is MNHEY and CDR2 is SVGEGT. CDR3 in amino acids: CASSYGGPWPQHF. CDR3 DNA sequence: TGTGCCAGCAGTTATGGGGGGCCTTGGCCCCAGCATTTT.

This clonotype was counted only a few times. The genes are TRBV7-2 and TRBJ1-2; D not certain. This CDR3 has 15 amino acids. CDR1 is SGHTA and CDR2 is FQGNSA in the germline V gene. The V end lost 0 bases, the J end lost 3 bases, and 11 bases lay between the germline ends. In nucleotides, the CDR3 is TGTGCCAGCAGCTTAGCCCCGGGGATCGACTATGGCTACACCTTC. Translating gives CASSLAPGIDYGYTF.

CDR3 in amino acids: CASSAGASTGNEQFF. Written as DNA, the CDR3 is TGTGCCAGCAGCGCCGGGGCTAGTACGGGCAATGAGCAGTTCTTC. The rearrangement uses TRBV9 and TRBJ2-1, with D perhaps TRBD1 or TRBD2 (5 bases each). Trimming left V 3 bases short and J 6 bases short, with 16 bases between. CDR3 length equals 15 residues. CDR1 is SGDLS, CDR2 YYNGEE, per germline. Supplemented by reference TRBV9 and TRBJ2-1, the full variable domain reads DSGVTQTPKHLITATGQRVTLRCSPRSGDLSVYWYQQSLDQGLQFLIQYYNGEERAKGNILERFSAQQFPDLHSELNLSSLELGDSALYFCASSAGASTGNEQFFGPGTRLTVL.